These 22 T cell receptor beta chains came from one sample sequenced in a study of blood T cell repertoires in COVID-19. Sequencing used immunoSEQ multiplex PCR; TCRdb keeps in-frame clones, though not all of them. The profile shows about 75,000 clones, almost 90% of them singletons. The specimen was peripheral blood. These receptor sequences come from a human donor in a cohort sampled during active COVID-19.

This chain connects TRBV9 to TRBJ1-3, with 11 bases fitting TRBD1. The germline V gene has CDR1 SGDLS and CDR2 YYNGEE. After removal of 3 bases from V and 8 bases from J, the junction contained 4 bases not matched to a gene. The CDR3 extends over 14 amino acids. CDR3 nucleotides: TGTGCCAGCAGCGGCGGACAGGGGGCCTACACCATATATTTT. It translates to CASSGGQGAYTIYF.

In nucleotides, the CDR3 is TGCGCCAGCAGCCCGCGGGGGCTAGACTTGAATGAAAAACTGTTTTTT. Translating it yields CASSPRGLDLNEKLFF. The chain carries TRBV4-3 and TRBJ1-4, with a tentative D call TRBD1 (6 bases). CDR3 length: 16 amino acids. V lost 4 bases, J lost 5 bases, and 17 bases lay in between. Germline assignment: CDR1 LGHNA and CDR2 YSLEER.

The rearrangement joins TRBV28 to TRBJ2-7, with 7 bases matching TRBD2. Losses at the gene ends were 4 bases for V and 6 bases for J; bases not matched to a gene: 9. Germline lookup yields CDR1 MDHEN and CDR2 SYDVKM. This CDR3 spans 14 amino acids. The CDR3 DNA sequence: TGTGCCAGCAGTTACCCCCAAGCGGGGCGCGAGCAGTACTTC. The encoded protein is CASSYPQAGREQYF. The full variable domain, rest sourced from reference TRBV28 and TRBJ2-7, is DVKVTQSSRYLVKRTGEKVFLECVQDMDHENMFWYRQDPGLGLRLIYFSYDVKMKEKGDIPEGYSVSREKKERFSLILESASTNQTSMYLCASSYPQAGREQYFGPGTRLTVT.

The CDR3 is CASSLVNNSPLHF. The DNA for the CDR3 is TGTGCCAGCAGTTTAGTCAATAATTCACCCCTCCACTTT. The chain uses TRBV12-3 or TRBV12-4 and TRBJ1-6; D is unclear. The CDR3 consists of 13 residues. Trimming took off 1 base at V and 5 bases at J, with 3 bases between the two ends.

The CDR3 spells CASSGGLGRGTEAFF. The CDR3 nucleotides are TGTGCCAGTAGTGGAGGGCTCGGGCGGGGGACTGAAGCTTTCTTT. The chain has TRBV19 and TRBJ1-1, with D tentatively TRBD1 (5 bases). The CDR3 is 15 residues long. Germline V CDR1 and CDR2: LNHDA, SQIVND (reference sequence). Trimming stripped 5 bases from V and 5 bases from J, with 18 bases between. Using reference TRBV19 and TRBJ1-1 for the parts outside the CDR3, the full variable domain is DGGITQSPKYLFRKEGQNVTLSCEQNLNHDAMYWYRQDPGQGLRLIYYSQIVNDFQKGDIAEGYSVSREKKESFPLTVTSAQKNPTAFYLCASSGGLGRGTEAFFGQGTRLTVV.

This clone has more than one count but fewer than ten. This sequence joins TRBV5-1 and TRBJ2-3; the D gene is possibly TRBD1 (5 bases). Germline V gene data show CDR1 as SGHRS and CDR2 as YFSETQ. The CDR3 has 12 residues. V lost 4 bases to trimming and J lost 5 bases, with 8 bases between them. The CDR3 DNA reads TGCGCCAGCAGCAGGGGTGGAGATACGCAGTATTTT. Translated: CASSRGGDTQYF.

The chain couples TRBV21-1 to TRBJ1-4; the table gives TRBD1 as D, unverified against the DNA. TRBV21-1 is a known pseudogene. The CDR3 covers 15 residues. Written as DNA, the CDR3 is TGTGCCAGCAGCAAAGGAACAGGGCAGGGCGAAAAACTGTTTTTT. Translating gives CASSKGTGQGEKLFF.

The chain combines TRBV4-2 with TRBJ2-5; D remains unclear. Germline V gene sequence: CDR1 LGHNA, CDR2 YNFKEQ. CDR3 length: 16 residues. The V and J ends lost 0 bases and 0 bases respectively, with 11 bases between them. The CDR3 loop reads CASSQEEILYQETQYF. In DNA, the CDR3 is TGTGCCAGCAGCCAAGAAGAGATCTTGTACCAAGAGACCCAGTACTTC.

The chain combines TRBV3-1 (or the pseudogene TRBV3-2) with TRBJ2-2; TRBD1 aligns across 7 bases. The CDR3 is 17 amino acids. CDR1 LGHDT and CDR2 YNNKEL come from the germline V gene (reference sequence). Trimming cost V 4 bases and J 2 bases; bases outside gene matches: 10. The CDR3 nucleotides read TGTGCCAGCAGCCGATACCGGGACAGAAAAAACACCGGGGAGCTGTTTTTT. Translating it yields CASSRYRDRKNTGELFF.

The chain recombines TRBV6-2 or TRBV6-3 with TRBJ2-7; 7 positions match TRBD1. The junction had 8 bases not matched to a gene; V was cut back by 3 bases and J by 3 bases. Germline V CDR1 and CDR2: MNHEY, SVGEGT. This CDR3 is 15 amino acids long. In nucleotides, the CDR3 is TGTGCCAGCAGTTATTCCCTATACAGGGGCTACGAGCAGTACTTC. It specifies CASSYSLYRGYEQYF.

The chain links TRBV7-9 to TRBJ1-4; possible D gene TRBD1, 5 bases. Germline V gene sequence: CDR1 SEHNR, CDR2 FQNEAQ (reference sequence). CDR3 length equals 15 residues. The ends were cut back, 7 bases at V and 8 bases at J, with 20 bases in the middle. CDR3 loop: CASTPGSGVGEKLFF. DNA of the CDR3: TGTGCCAGCACTCCGGGTTCGGGGGTTGGGGAAAAACTGTTTTTT.

The rearrangement uses TRBV19 and TRBJ2-7; the match to TRBD1 covers 11 bases. V shed 6 bases and J 4 bases; nucleotides not matched to a gene: 5. Germline-derived CDR1 and CDR2 are LNHDA and SQIVND (reference sequence). This CDR3 contains 14 residues. The CDR3 is CASSRDRGAYEQYF. The CDR3 nucleotides are TGTGCCAGTAGCCGGGACAGGGGGGCATACGAGCAGTACTTC.

This clone has only one observation. This chain links TRBV18 with TRBJ2-2, with D possibly TRBD2 on 7 matching bases. Germline CDR1 KGHSH, CDR2 LQKENI. V dropped 3 bases and J dropped 2 bases, with 13 bases sitting between them. The CDR3 sequence is 16 residues long. CDR3 residues: CASSPLGGRNTGELFF. The CDR3 DNA follows: TGTGCCAGCTCACCCCTGGGGGGGCGAAACACCGGGGAGCTGTTTTTT.

This rearrangement joins TRBV5-1 to TRBJ2-5; D may be TRBD2 (6 bases). CDR1 SGHRS and CDR2 YFSETQ come from the germline V gene. Trimming shortened V by 2 bases and J by 2 bases, and 13 bases separated the two germline ends. The CDR3 is 15 amino acids. Here the CDR3 DNA reads TGCGCCAGCAGCTTAGGAGAAGGGAGGCAAGAGACCCAGTACTTC. The encoded protein is CASSLGEGRQETQYF. Full variable domain (rest looked up from reference TRBV5-1 and TRBJ2-5): KAGVTQTPRYLIKTRGQQVTLSCSPISGHRSVSWYQQTPGQGLQFLFEYFSETQRNKGNFPGRFSGRQFSNSRSEMNVSTLELGDSALYLCASSLGEGRQETQYFGPGTRLLVL.

The chain employs TRBV2 and TRBJ1-2; no clear D. CDR1 SNHLY and CDR2 FYNNEI come from the germline V gene. CDR3 length: 14 residues. Trimming removed 4 bases at V and 4 bases at J, with 13 bases between. CDR3 in amino acids: CASSGPGGLYGYTF. The CDR3 bases are TGTGCCAGCAGTGGCCCGGGAGGGCTCTATGGCTACACCTTC.

The chain links TRBV6-2 or TRBV6-3 to TRBJ2-1; 14 nucleotides align to TRBD2. This CDR3 has 15 amino acids. Germline V gene lookup returns CDR1 MNHEY and CDR2 SVGEGT. The V segment lost 5 bases and the J segment 10 bases; nucleotides outside the gene matches: 7. The CDR3 loop reads CASSETSGRASEQFF. CDR3 nucleotides: TGTGCCAGCAGTGAGACTAGCGGGAGGGCCTCAGAGCAGTTCTTC.

The chain combines TRBV18 with TRBJ1-6; TRBD1 agrees at 7 bases. The CDR3 is 14 residues long. The V segment lost 3 bases and the J segment 6 bases; nucleotides outside the gene matches: 2. Germline CDR1 KGHSH, CDR2 LQKENI. The CDR3 region has the DNA TGTGCCAGCTCACCGACAGGGATTAATTCACCCCTCCACTTT. The encoded protein is CASSPTGINSPLHF. The complete variable domain, with remaining parts taken from reference TRBV18 and TRBJ1-6, reads NAGVMQNPRHLVRRRGQEARLRCSPMKGHSHVYWYRQLPEEGLKFMVYLQKENIIDESGMPKERFSAEFPKEGPSILRIQQVVRGDSAAYFCASSPTGINSPLHFGNGTRLTVT.

This sequence joins TRBV6-5 and TRBJ1-3; D is uncertain. The CDR3 sequence is 14 residues long. CDR1 is MNHEY and CDR2 is SVGAGI in the germline V gene. V lost 4 bases and J lost 0, with 7 bases in between. DNA for the CDR3: TGTGCCAGCAGTTCCAGTTCCTCTGGAAACACCATATATTTT. It translates to CASSSSSSGNTIYF.

The rearrangement joins TRBV16 to TRBJ1-1; unclear D gene. Germline CDR1 is KGHSY and CDR2 is FQNENV. This CDR3 contains 14 residues. V shed 2 bases and J shed 8 bases, with 15 bases lying between them. The CDR3 sequence is CASSQMNGGHEAFF. CDR3 DNA sequence: TGTGCCAGCAGCCAAATGAATGGCGGGCACGAAGCTTTCTTT.

J is TRBJ2-7 and V is TRBV6-1; no definite D call. CDR1 is MNHNS, CDR2 SASEGT, per germline. V was clipped by 0 bases and J by 4 bases, with 7 bases between them. The CDR3 covers 13 residues. This CDR3 reads CASSEAVRYEQYF. The CDR3, as DNA: TGTGCCAGCAGTGAAGCCGTGCGGTACGAGCAGTACTTC.

This clone came up a few times. V and J are TRBV7-9 and TRBJ2-7, with D possibly being TRBD2 (5 bases). The CDR3 is made up of 15 amino acids. With 7 bases removed from V and 0 bases from J, the gap between germline ends came to 16 bases. The germline V gene has CDR1 SEHNR and CDR2 FQNEAQ (reference sequence). The CDR3 DNA is TGTGCCAGCACCCCCGGGATTCCGAGCTCCTACGAGCAGTACTTC. Residues: CASTPGIPSSYEQYF.

V gene TRBV19 combines with J gene TRBJ1-1; a weak D match, TRBD1 (6 bases). V lost 11 bases and J lost 0, with 19 bases in between. CDR3 length: 15 amino acids. Germline CDR1 is LNHDA and CDR2 is SQIVND (reference sequence). In DNA, the CDR3 is TGTGCCTTTTGGTGGACAGTACCTATGAACACTGAAGCTTTCTTT. This codes for CAFWWTVPMNTEAFF.